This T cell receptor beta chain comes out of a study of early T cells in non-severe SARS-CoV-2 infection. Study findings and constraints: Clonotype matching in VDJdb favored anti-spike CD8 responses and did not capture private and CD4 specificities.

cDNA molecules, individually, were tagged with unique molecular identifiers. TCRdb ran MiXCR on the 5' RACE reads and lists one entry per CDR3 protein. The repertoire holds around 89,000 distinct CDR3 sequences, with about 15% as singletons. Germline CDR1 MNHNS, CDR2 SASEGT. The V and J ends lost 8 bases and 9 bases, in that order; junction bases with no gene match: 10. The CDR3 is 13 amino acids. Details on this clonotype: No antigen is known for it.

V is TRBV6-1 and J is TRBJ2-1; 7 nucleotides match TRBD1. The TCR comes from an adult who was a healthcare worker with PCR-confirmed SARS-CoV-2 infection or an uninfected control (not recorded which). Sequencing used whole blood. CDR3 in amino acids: CASDEGALIEQFF. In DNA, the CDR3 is TGTGCCAGCGATGAGGGGGCGCTTATTGAGCAGTTCTTC.